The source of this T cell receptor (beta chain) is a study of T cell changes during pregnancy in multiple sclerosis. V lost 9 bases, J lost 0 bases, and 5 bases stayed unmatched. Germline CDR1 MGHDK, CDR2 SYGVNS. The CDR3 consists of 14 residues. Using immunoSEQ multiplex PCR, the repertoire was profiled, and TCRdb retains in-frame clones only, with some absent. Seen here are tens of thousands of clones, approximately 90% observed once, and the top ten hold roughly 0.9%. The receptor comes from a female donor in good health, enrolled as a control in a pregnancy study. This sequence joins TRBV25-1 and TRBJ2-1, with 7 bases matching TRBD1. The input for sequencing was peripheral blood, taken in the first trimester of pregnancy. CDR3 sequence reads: CASNRQGSYNEQFF. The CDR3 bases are TGTGCCAGTAATAGACAGGGCTCCTACAATGAGCAGTTCTTC.